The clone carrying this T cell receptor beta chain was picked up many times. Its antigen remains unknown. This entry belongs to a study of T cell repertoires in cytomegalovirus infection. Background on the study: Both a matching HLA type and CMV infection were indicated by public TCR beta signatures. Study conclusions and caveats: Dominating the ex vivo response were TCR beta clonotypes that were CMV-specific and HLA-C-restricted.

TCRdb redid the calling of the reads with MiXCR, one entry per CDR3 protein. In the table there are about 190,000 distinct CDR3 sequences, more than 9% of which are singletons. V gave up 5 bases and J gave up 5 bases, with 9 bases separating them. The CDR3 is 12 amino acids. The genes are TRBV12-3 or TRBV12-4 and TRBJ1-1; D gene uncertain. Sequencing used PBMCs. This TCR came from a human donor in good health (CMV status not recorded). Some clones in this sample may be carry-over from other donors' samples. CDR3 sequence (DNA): TGTGCCAGCAGTCTTCGACCTACTGAAGCTTTCTTT. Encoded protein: CASSLRPTEAFF.